This is a list of T cell receptor beta chains from one sample in a study of T-cell memory formation after mild COVID-19. TCRdb itself ran the 5' RACE reads through MiXCR, one entry per CDR3 protein. This table holds roughly 250,000 distinct CDR3 sequences, roughly 17% found once. The sequencing input was PBMCs or a T cell subset sorted from them (not recorded which). These receptors were collected from a man between 18 and 35 years old who had mild COVID-19 (a few samples of this study predate the infection). Cell type and time point are not known. The CDR3 runs from the conserved cysteine through the conserved F or W. The D gene is left open where the match is weak. Not all rows give a size; the values are once, few, many and, for expanded clones, a class.

. TRBJ2-7 TRBV6-6 TRBD2 CASSYFGGGFEQYF TGTGCCAGCAGTTATTTCGGGGGGGGCTTCGAGCAGTACTTC
. TRBJ2-1 TRBV12-3/TRBV12-4 TRBD2 CASWLAGGSEQFF TGTGCCAGCTGGCTAGCGGGGGGCAGCGAGCAGTTCTTC
few TRBJ2-2 TRBV20-1 . CSARKAILNTGELFF TGCAGTGCTCGAAAAGCCATACTGAACACCGGGGAGCTGTTTTTT
. TRBJ1-6 TRBV19 . CASSGPSWEGLYNSPLHF TGTGCCAGTAGTGGCCCCTCTTGGGAAGGGCTTTATAATTCACCCCTCCACTTT
. TRBJ2-2 TRBV27 . CASSFVLGESKTGELFF TGTGCCAGCAGTTTTGTCTTAGGGGAAAGCAAGACCGGGGAGCTGTTTTTT
few TRBJ2-1 TRBV7-3 TRBD2 CASSLSPWGGGEQFF TGTGCCAGCAGCTTAAGCCCCTGGGGCGGGGGTGAGCAGTTCTTC
few TRBJ2-3 TRBV7-3 TRBD2 CASSLGSGGTTDTQYF TGTGCCAGCAGCTTAGGTAGCGGGGGTACCACAGATACGCAGTATTTT
. TRBJ2-3 TRBV24-1 . CATSDPEGPDTQYF TGTGCCACCAGTGACCCAGAGGGCCCAGATACGCAGTATTTT
. TRBJ2-3 TRBV6-5 . CASWGKTSTDTQYF TGTGCCAGCTGGGGGAAAACTAGCACAGATACGCAGTATTTT
. TRBJ2-3 TRBV24-1 . CATSDAGGADTQYF TGTGCCACCAGTGATGCTGGGGGCGCAGATACGCAGTATTTT
. TRBJ2-5 TRBV20-1 . CSASALAGETQYF TGCAGTGCTAGTGCGCTAGCCGGGGAGACCCAGTACTTC
few TRBJ1-2 TRBV5-6 . CASSFQAVVYGYTF TGTGCCAGCAGCTTCCAGGCAGTAGTCTATGGCTACACCTTC
few TRBJ1-2 TRBV6-6 . CASTPSPYGVGYTF TGTGCCAGCACCCCCTCCCCTTACGGGGTCGGCTACACCTTC
many TRBJ2-3 TRBV5-1 . CASSPATPDLDTQYF TGCGCCAGCAGCCCGGCGACTCCCGATCTGGATACGCAGTATTTT
. TRBJ1-2 TRBV4-1 . CASSPIGTMENTF TGCGCCAGCAGCCCGATCGGGACGATGGAAAACACCTTC
few TRBJ1-4 TRBV5-1 . CASSLGVTGSTNEKLFF TGCGCCAGCAGCTTGGGGGTAACAGGATCAACTAATGAAAAACTGTTTTTT
once TRBJ2-5 TRBV10-3 TRBD2 CAISESSSGGAATQYF TGTGCCATCAGTGAATCGTCTAGCGGGGGGGCCGCGACCCAGTACTTC
. TRBJ2-6 TRBV4-3 . CASSQTGNAPRANVLTF TGCGCCAGCAGCCAAACAGGGAATGCCCCTAGGGCCAACGTCCTGACTTTC
few TRBJ1-2 TRBV7-9 . CASSPGTGANYGYTF TGTGCCAGCAGCCCGGGCACGGGAGCTAACTATGGCTACACCTTC
few TRBJ2-5 TRBV2 TRBD1 CASRDRDEETQYF TGTGCCAGCAGAGACAGGGATGAAGAGACCCAGTACTTC
. TRBJ1-2 TRBV7-8 TRBD1 CASSSLLGGQGPTGTF TGTGCCAGCAGCAGCTTGTTAGGGGGACAGGGGCCAACGGGCACCTTC
. TRBJ1-1 TRBV12-3/TRBV12-4 . CASSIRVAEAFF TGTGCCAGCAGTATCAGGGTAGCTGAAGCTTTCTTT
. TRBJ2-4 TRBV27 . CASTGGGTNIQYF TGTGCCAGCACTGGAGGGGGAACGAACATTCAGTACTTC
few TRBJ1-5 TRBV7-2 . CASSSNNQPQHF TGTGCCAGCAGCTCGAACAATCAGCCCCAGCATTTT
few TRBJ2-1 TRBV12-3/TRBV12-4 . CASSLTQIGDEQFF TGTGCCAGCAGTTTGACCCAGATAGGGGATGAGCAGTTCTTC
few TRBJ1-5 TRBV7-9 TRBD1 CASSLVGQGRQPQHF TGTGCCAGCAGCTTAGTGGGACAGGGTCGGCAGCCCCAGCATTTT
. TRBJ1-1 TRBV20-1 . CSARGAQLGTEAFF TGCAGTGCCCGAGGGGCCCAGCTCGGGACTGAAGCTTTCTTT
few TRBJ2-1 TRBV5-6 . CASSLVSVDEQFF TGTGCCAGCAGCTTGGTGAGCGTCGATGAGCAGTTCTTC
many TRBJ1-2 TRBV7-8 . CASSLAQGYGYTF TGTGCCAGCAGCTTAGCTCAAGGCTATGGCTACACCTTC
. TRBJ2-1 TRBV24-1 . CATSEAGLTDNEQFF TGTGCCACCAGTGAGGCGGGGCTGACGGACAATGAGCAGTTCTTC
many TRBJ2-3 TRBV4-1 TRBD2 CASSQDLAASTDTQYF TGCGCCAGCAGCCAAGACCTAGCGGCTAGCACAGATACGCAGTATTTT
many TRBJ1-5 TRBV20-1 . CSARMAPNQPQHF TGCAGTGCTAGAATGGCACCAAATCAGCCCCAGCATTTT
. TRBJ2-2 TRBV6-2/TRBV6-3 . CASNQGTGELFF TGTGCCAGCAATCAGGGGACCGGGGAGCTGTTTTTT
. TRBJ2-3 TRBV20-1 TRBD1 CSAGDRALTDTQYF TGCAGTGCTGGGGACAGGGCCCTCACAGATACGCAGTATTTT
. TRBJ2-1 TRBV9 TRBD2 CASSEGLAGNEQFF TGTGCCAGCAGCGAGGGACTAGCGGGTAATGAGCAGTTCTTC
. TRBJ2-5 TRBV7-9 . CASSLGGQTQYF TGTGCCAGCAGCCTCGGGGGGCAGACCCAGTACTTC
few TRBJ1-5 TRBV29-1 . CSVVGQDPNQPQHF TGCAGCGTTGTGGGCCAGGACCCGAATCAGCCCCAGCATTTT
. TRBJ1-3 TRBV4-3 TRBD1 CASSQDHRQGSHSGNTIYF TGCGCCAGCAGCCAAGATCACAGACAGGGGTCTCATTCTGGAAACACCATATATTTT
many TRBJ1-2 TRBV18 . CARGQKAYGYTF TGTGCCAGAGGACAGAAGGCTTATGGCTACACCTTC
. TRBJ2-7 TRBV11-3 . CASSVGTGQQYF TGTGCCAGCAGCGTCGGGACTGGACAGCAGTACTTC
many TRBJ2-1 TRBV27 TRBD2 CASSLWAGGPISNEQFF TGTGCCAGCAGTTTATGGGCGGGGGGGCCAATTTCCAATGAGCAGTTCTTC
. TRBJ2-3 TRBV6-6 TRBD2 CASSYSYPSGVGDTQYF TGTGCCAGCAGTTACTCGTATCCTAGCGGGGTGGGGGATACGCAGTATTTT
few TRBJ2-3 TRBV29-1 TRBD1 CSVVFGQGGTQYF TGCAGCGTTGTGTTCGGACAGGGAGGTACGCAGTATTTT
. TRBJ2-4 TRBV7-2 TRBD2 CASSWSTSLTKNIQYF TGTGCCAGCAGCTGGTCGACTAGCTTGACCAAAAACATTCAGTACTTC
. TRBJ2-7 TRBV9 TRBD2 CASSFSGGFEQYF TGTGCCAGCAGCTTTAGCGGGGGGTTCGAGCAGTACTTC
. TRBJ1-2 TRBV28 . CASRMPGQGHGYTF TGTGCCAGCAGAATGCCGGGCCAAGGGCATGGCTACACCTTC
few TRBJ2-5 TRBV20-1 TRBD2 CSARSSGGPGETQYF TGCAGTGCTAGGTCTAGCGGGGGGCCAGGAGAGACCCAGTACTTC
. TRBJ2-5 TRBV7-2 . CASNPGGTQETQYF TGTGCCAGCAACCCGGGGGGCACCCAAGAGACCCAGTACTTC
. TRBJ2-5 TRBV29-1 . CSVMKETQYF TGCAGCGTTATGAAAGAGACCCAGTACTTC
. TRBJ2-1 TRBV5-1 . CASRSIVGYPYNEQFF TGCGCCAGCAGATCTATTGTGGGGTACCCCTACAATGAGCAGTTCTTC
. TRBJ1-5 TRBV2 . CASSEGPDPDEQPQHF TGTGCCAGCAGTGAAGGGCCAGATCCAGACGAGCAGCCCCAGCATTTT
few TRBJ2-4 TRBV5-1 . CASSRPPRENIQYF TGCGCCAGCTCCCGGCCGCCCAGGGAAAACATTCAGTACTTC
. TRBJ2-1 TRBV6-1 TRBD1 CASSVGQGAYTEQFF TGTGCCAGCAGTGTGGGACAGGGGGCTTATACTGAGCAGTTCTTC
. TRBJ1-1 TRBV29-1 . CSVEGPETGNTEAFF TGCAGCGTTGAAGGGCCCGAGACAGGGAACACTGAAGCTTTCTTT
. TRBJ1-2 TRBV25-1 . CASSPGTSGRGYTF TGTGCCAGCAGCCCGGGGACCTCGGGGAGGGGCTACACCTTC